The clone carrying this T cell receptor beta chain was seen just once. Its matching antigen is unknown. This entry belongs to a study of T cell responses to AZD1222 COVID-19 vaccine. Germline V CDR1 and CDR2: SGDLS, YYNGEE. This CDR3 contains 14 residues. V lost 2 bases and J lost 9; bases outside the gene matches: 8. Sequencing used immunoSEQ multiplex PCR; TCRdb keeps in-frame clones, though not all of them. The sample shows about 190,000 clones, around 90% of them seen only once. General study results and limits: Recipients of AZD1222 seropositive at baseline numbered only 5 to 7. Repertoires were sampled only after the peak T cell response. Vaccine-related CD4 TCRs covered spike, predominating at 160-218 and 743-854. Most donors were white British, females outnumbered males, and clonal diversity was possibly underestimated.

This sequence joins TRBV9 and TRBJ1-5; 7 bases map to TRBD1. The TCR sequence derives from an adult in good health. The material was peripheral blood, obtained on day 0 of AZD1222 vaccination. The chain's CDR3 is CASSVDRARGPQHF. In nucleotides, the CDR3 is TGTGCCAGCAGCGTCGACAGGGCCAGGGGGCCCCAGCATTTT. Variable domain in full (rest from reference TRBV9 and TRBJ1-5): DSGVTQTPKHLITATGQRVTLRCSPRSGDLSVYWYQQSLDQGLQFLIQYYNGEERAKGNILERFSAQQFPDLHSELNLSSLELGDSALYFCASSVDRARGPQHFGDGTRLSIL.